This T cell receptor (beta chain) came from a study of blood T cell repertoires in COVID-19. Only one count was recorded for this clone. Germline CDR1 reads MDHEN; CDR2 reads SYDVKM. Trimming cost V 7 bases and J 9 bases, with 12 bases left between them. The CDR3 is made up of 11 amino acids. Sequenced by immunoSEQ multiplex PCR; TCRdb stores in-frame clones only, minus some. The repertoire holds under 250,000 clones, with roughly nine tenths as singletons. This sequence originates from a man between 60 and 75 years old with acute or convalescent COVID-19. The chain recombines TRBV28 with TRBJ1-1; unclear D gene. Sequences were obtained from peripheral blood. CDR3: CASTMEGQAFF. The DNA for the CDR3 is TGTGCCAGCACCATGGAGGGCCAAGCTTTCTTT.